The rows below give T cell receptor beta chains drawn from one sample of a study of a mutant IDH1 vaccine in newly diagnosed glioma. Assay used: immunoSEQ multiplex PCR; TCRdb lists only in-frame clones, some missing. This table has 60,000 or so clones, approximately 85% appearing once. Their antigens remain unidentified. Sequencing used PBMCs, obtained from a glioma patient whose treatment included an IDH1 peptide vaccine. The source is a man under 40 with glioma. Each CDR3 is given with its conserved first and last residue. Fields, in order: V gene, D gene, CDR3 length, CDR3 protein. The D gene is left open where the match is weak.

TRBV11-2 | NA | 11 | CASSPSRWQFF
TRBV2 | TRBD1 | 13 | CASRGQGSTEAFF
TRBV7-9 | TRBD1 | 16 | CAKMDRGFSGANVLTF
TRBV14 | NA | 13 | CASSQPSGVEQFF
TRBV28 | NA | 15 | CASSRNFGGNYGYTF
TRBV7-6 | NA | 16 | CASSLAGPGSNQSQHF
TRBV29-1 | NA | 12 | CSVRTDNYGYTF
TRBV10-1 | NA | 13 | CASSDPGRREAFF
TRBV6-1 | NA | 14 | CASSEAAGFYEQYF
TRBV2 | NA | 14 | CASSASRANQPQHF
TRBV29-1 | NA | 12 | CSVDEGYNEQFF
TRBV5-1 | NA | 17 | CASSLIGGNASNQPQHF
TRBV9 | NA | 16 | CASSSRAGLTGNTIYF
TRBV6-1 | NA | 13 | CASQLAKNTEAFF
TRBV28 | NA | 15 | CASSFHQNSNQPQHF
TRBV6-1 | TRBD1 | 13 | CASKDRDRELPFF
TRBV7-6 | NA | 13 | CASSLGGLDTQYF
TRBV19 | NA | 14 | CASSIVKGGRELFF
TRBV7-2 | NA | 11 | CASSPHYEQYF
TRBV5-1 | TRBD1 | 15 | CATGTGDVANYGYTF
TRBV28 | NA | 14 | CASSRMSNTGELFF
TRBV5-1 | TRBD2 | 15 | CASRRRTSGGETQYF
TRBV29-1 | NA | 13 | CSVVWGAYYGYTF
TRBV19 | TRBD2 | 16 | CASSRLAGSSYNEQFF
TRBV6-5 | NA | 13 | CASSYGGVGTYTF
TRBV9 | TRBD2 | 20 | CASSLRVTSGGLSSYNEQFF
TRBV5-4 | TRBD2 | 14 | CASSFRTSPSEQYF